Each of the 15 T cell receptor beta chains below was sequenced from the same sample in a study of technical replicates of blood from several donors. The method was immunoSEQ multiplex PCR; TCRdb's version includes in-frame clones alone and lacks a portion of them. The table includes about 83,000 clones, roughly 92% detected once. Sequenced sample: T cells isolated from PBMCs. Receptors were obtained from a human donor in good health.

The chain carries TRBV19 and TRBJ1-1, with a tentative D call TRBD1 (5 bases). There are 12 residues in the CDR3. CDR1 is LNHDA, CDR2 SQIVND, per germline (reference sequence). The V gene lost 0 bases and the J gene lost 10 bases, with 9 bases spanning the gap. CDR3 DNA: TGTGCCAGTAGTATAGACGACAGAAGAGCTTTCTTT. It codes for CASSIDDRRAFF.

The V gene is TRBV5-1, the J gene TRBJ2-7, with D possibly TRBD1 on 6 matching bases. Trimming took 2 bases from V and 1 from J, leaving 10 bases between them. The CDR3 covers 14 residues. CDR1 SGHRS and CDR2 YFSETQ come from the germline V gene. DNA of the CDR3: TGCGCCAGCAGCTTCATGGACAGATCCTACGAGCAGTACTTC. Translating gives CASSFMDRSYEQYF.

J is TRBJ2-2 and V is TRBV11-3; D possibly corresponds to TRBD2 (5 bases). The V end was cut by 8 bases, the J end by 0 bases, with 13 bases between. CDR3 size: 15 residues. Germline CDR1 and CDR2: SGHNT and YENEEA. The CDR3 DNA follows: TGTGCCAGCTCCCGGCTAGCAGCGAACACCGGGGAGCTGTTTTTT. It translates to CASSRLAANTGELFF.

The chain employs TRBV28 and TRBJ1-5; D gene uncertain. Trimming left V 2 bases short and J 0 bases short, with 8 bases between. The germline V gene encodes CDR1 MDHEN and CDR2 SYDVKM. The length of the CDR3 is 15 residues. In nucleotides, the CDR3 is TGTGCCAGCAGTTTAGTCCAGAATAGCAATCAGCCCCAGCATTTT. This encodes CASSLVQNSNQPQHF.

The J gene is TRBJ2-3, the V gene TRBV4-1; 12 bases align to TRBD2. The CDR3 has 17 amino acids. Germline-derived CDR1 and CDR2 are MGHRA and YSYEKL. Unmatched junction bases numbered 10, after V lost 2 bases and J lost 7 bases. CDR3 loop: CASSQPLAGGENHTQYF. The CDR3, as DNA: TGCGCCAGCAGCCAACCTCTAGCGGGAGGGGAGAACCATACGCAGTATTTT.

This chain joins TRBV2 and TRBJ1-1; D remains ambiguous. Germline V gene lookup returns CDR1 SNHLY and CDR2 FYNNEI. The length of the CDR3 is 13 residues. Trimming stripped 3 bases from V and 4 bases from J, with 9 bases between. In nucleotides, the CDR3 is TGTGCCAGCAGTGAGGGCAGAATCACTGAAGCTTTCTTT. Amino acid sequence: CASSEGRITEAFF.

The V call is TRBV11-2, the J call TRBJ2-1, with 8 bases that match TRBD2. This CDR3 is 13 amino acids long. Germline trimming cut 5 bases from V and 4 bases from J; bases unmatched to any gene: 1. The germline V gene encodes CDR1 SGHAT and CDR2 FQNNGV. CDR3 region: CASSQREYNEQFF. The CDR3 DNA follows: TGTGCCAGCAGCCAGCGGGAGTACAATGAGCAGTTCTTC.

The V call is TRBV5-1, the J call TRBJ1-2; unclear D gene. Germline V lookup: CDR1 SGHRS, CDR2 YFSETQ. The CDR3 has 14 amino acids. V was cut by 3 bases and J by 0 bases, with 9 bases left in between. The chain's CDR3 is CASSWAGTNYGYTF. The CDR3 region has the DNA TGCGCCAGCAGCTGGGCGGGGACTAACTATGGCTACACCTTC.

V is TRBV7-9 and J is TRBJ2-1, with D unclear. Trimming stripped 5 bases from V and 1 base from J, with 15 bases between. The CDR3 sequence is 16 residues long. CDR1 SEHNR and CDR2 FQNEAQ come from the germline V gene (reference sequence). Here the CDR3 reads CASSPDIQASYNEQFF. The CDR3, as DNA: TGTGCCAGCAGCCCCGACATCCAGGCGTCCTACAATGAGCAGTTCTTC. Using reference TRBV7-9 and TRBJ2-1 for the parts outside the CDR3, the full variable domain is DTGVSQNPRHKITKRGQNVTFRCDPISEHNRLYWYRQTLGQGPEFLTYFQNEAQLEKSRLLSDRFSAERPKGSFSTLEIQRTEQGDSAMYLCASSPDIQASYNEQFFGPGTRLTVL.

The V call is TRBV6-5, the J call TRBJ2-1; D gene uncertain. The CDR3 length is 13 residues. Germline CDR1 reads MNHEY; CDR2 reads SVGAGI. The V end lost 8 bases, the J end lost 9 bases, and 17 bases lay between the germline ends. The CDR3 loop is CASFPSKKAEQFF. Here the CDR3 DNA reads TGTGCCAGCTTCCCCTCAAAAAAAGCTGAGCAGTTCTTC.

This chain uses TRBV4-2 with TRBJ1-3; 7 bases line up with TRBD1. Germline V gene data show CDR1 as LGHNA and CDR2 as YNFKEQ. The CDR3 loop spans 18 amino acids. V lost 0 bases to trimming and J lost 1 base; unmatched junction nucleotides: 9. The CDR3 is CASSQDPALTGSGNTIYF. The CDR3 nucleotides read TGTGCCAGCAGCCAAGATCCAGCCCTGACAGGGTCTGGAAACACCATATATTTT.

The chain uses TRBV9 and TRBJ2-1; 10 bases match TRBD2. The CDR3 consists of 15 residues. Germline V CDR1 and CDR2: SGDLS, YYNGEE. The J segment lost 5 bases and the V segment lost 3 bases, leaving 5 bases of the junction unmatched. The CDR3 nucleotides read TGTGCCAGCAGCGCCGGGACTAGCGTAAACAATGAGCAGTTCTTC. Encoded protein: CASSAGTSVNNEQFF.

The chain combines TRBV19 with TRBJ2-1, with TRBD2 identical over 10 bases. Germline V CDR1 and CDR2: LNHDA, SQIVND (reference sequence). V lost 5 bases, J lost 8 bases, and 12 bases stayed unmatched. The CDR3 runs 16 residues. The CDR3 sequence: CASSARLAGIMDEQFF. CDR3 coding DNA: TGTGCCAGTAGTGCCCGACTAGCGGGCATTATGGATGAGCAGTTCTTC.

This rearrangement joins TRBV15 to TRBJ2-2; 10 nucleotides line up with TRBD2. Germline V lookup: CDR1 LNHNV, CDR2 YYDKDF (reference sequence). The CDR3 consists of 19 residues. The V and J ends lost 2 bases and 0 bases, in that order; junction bases with no gene match: 9. This CDR3 reads CATSRRGLAVTANTGELFF. The CDR3 DNA follows: TGTGCCACCAGCAGAAGAGGACTAGCGGTAACCGCGAACACCGGGGAGCTGTTTTTT.

This clone was picked up one time. The chain uses TRBV19 and TRBJ2-3, with 7 bases aligning to TRBD1. This CDR3 comprises 15 residues. CDR1 and CDR2 (germline): LNHDA, SQIVND (reference sequence). V gave up 5 bases and J gave up 4 bases; unmatched junction bases: 9. CDR3 amino acids: CASSPQDRWADTQYF. CDR3 sequence (DNA): TGTGCCAGTAGTCCGCAGGACAGGTGGGCAGATACGCAGTATTTT.